Listed here are 4 T cell receptor beta chains from one sample, sequenced in a study of blood T cell repertoires in COVID-19. Profiling relied on immunoSEQ multiplex PCR, and the TCRdb table lists in-frame clones only, not all of them. The sample has fewer than 70,000 clones; approximately 84% are singletons. The sample was peripheral blood. The receptor set was obtained from a man in his forties or fifties with COVID-19, enrolled during active disease.

This clone appeared once. The chain couples TRBV10-2 to TRBJ1-2; possible D gene TRBD1, 6 bases. The CDR3 consists of 13 residues. Trimming left V 6 bases short and J 8 bases short, with 16 bases between. CDR1 is WSHSY and CDR2 is SAAADI in the germline V gene. CDR3 sequence (DNA): TGCGCCAGCAGCGACAGGAGACCGGGGGGCTACACCTTC. Encoded protein: CASSDRRPGGYTF.

The chain employs TRBV6-1 and TRBJ1-3; 9 nucleotides align to TRBD1. Germline CDR1 MNHNS, CDR2 SASEGT. The CDR3 is made up of 14 amino acids. Trimming took 3 bases from V and 7 from J; bases not matched to a gene: 4. The CDR3 coding sequence is TGTGCCAGCAGTGACGGACAGGGGTTGAACACCATATATTTT. This translates into CASSDGQGLNTIYF.

This clone appeared once. V usage is TRBV28 and J usage is TRBJ1-5, with D possibly matching TRBD1 (5 bases). V was trimmed by 3 bases and J by 0 bases, leaving 12 bases between them. Per the germline V gene, CDR1 is MDHEN and CDR2 is SYDVKM. The CDR3 extends over 16 amino acids. The CDR3 spells CASSLGGRASNQPQHF. In DNA, the CDR3 is TGTGCCAGCAGTTTGGGTGGCAGGGCTAGCAATCAGCCCCAGCATTTT.

The V and J genes are TRBV25-1 and TRBJ2-1; D call uncertain. The CDR3 is 16 amino acids. V lost 2 bases and J 3 bases, leaving 14 bases between the germline ends. The germline V gene encodes CDR1 MGHDK and CDR2 SYGVNS. CDR3 sequence: CASSEIDPAIYNEQFF. In DNA, the CDR3 is TGTGCCAGCAGTGAAATCGATCCTGCTATCTACAATGAGCAGTTCTTC.